This T cell receptor (beta chain) was sequenced in a study of shared clonotypes between healthy human individuals. Study observations and caveats: With a few donors compared, roughly 5% of naive CD4 clonotypes were shared.

J gave up 7 bases and V 4 bases, and 10 bases lay outside the gene matches. The CDR3 spans 14 residues. Germline CDR1 reads SQVTM; CDR2 reads ANQGSEA. A note on this clone: Antigen: not known.

TCRdb's copy holds only in-frame clones and misses some; the assay was immunoSEQ multiplex PCR. The table shows about 2.4 million clones, with over 85% occurring only once. Researchers partitioned CD4+ cells into CD45RA+ naive and CD45RA-negative memory subsets. The sequenced material came from naive CD4+ T cells from PBMCs. Subset here: CD45RA+ positively selected. The TCR sequence derives from a man between 18 and 35 years old in good health. Some clones in this sample may be carry-over from other donors' samples. This chain uses TRBV29-1 with TRBJ2-1, with 7 bases identical to TRBD1. The CDR3 region is CSVARGPKRNEQFF. The CDR3 nucleotides read TGCAGCGTTGCGAGGGGGCCTAAGAGGAATGAGCAGTTCTTC.